This section outlines one T cell receptor beta chain sequence together with its context. V lost 4 bases and J lost 9, with 13 bases in between. Germline CDR1 is LNHNV and CDR2 is YYDKDF (reference sequence). This CDR3 region has 13 residues. Amplified TCR beta CDR3 regions came from RNA transcripts. First-round RT-PCR of the TCR CDR3 relied on the HTBI primer set. TCRdb called the multiplex PCR reads again in MiXCR, with one record for every CDR3 protein. The sample contains about 530,000 distinct CDR3 sequences, roughly 15% of which appear only once. This entry belongs to a study of T cells in Graves' hyperthyroidism and ophthalmopathy. In the study overall: Peripheral blood specimens were obtained at initial diagnosis, prior to any treatment.

Uncontrolled infection, other autoimmune disease, pregnancy and lactation each barred patients from inclusion. The rearrangement links TRBV15 to TRBJ2-1; D is ambiguous. The sequencing input was blood. The sequence was collected from a woman aged 18-29 years with Graves' ophthalmopathy. CDR3 coding DNA: TGTGCCACCAGCATGGTAGTAGCCGTTGAGCAGTTCTTC. This sequence encodes CATSMVVAVEQFF.